This T cell receptor (beta chain) was recovered during a study of T-cell reconstitution after alpha-beta-depleted transplantation in children. Whole-study findings and limits: Several hundred rapidly expanded clones from non-depleted graft cells reportedly supplied alpha-beta T cells about two months post-transplant. Diversity and T-cell counts at one year after transplant derived mostly from new T cells.

V lost 3 bases and J lost 4, with 14 bases in between. Germline CDR1 and CDR2: MNHEY and SMNVEV (reference sequence). The CDR3 sequence is 15 residues long. The library targeted TCRbeta and was prepared with unique molecular identifiers. TCRdb itself ran the PCR reads through MiXCR, one entry per CDR3 protein. This sample has about 980,000 distinct CDR3 sequences, with roughly 31% found just once. In this sample, this clonotype turned up a few times. Antigen: not known. The rearrangement uses TRBV27 and TRBJ2-3; D ambiguous. The specimen comprised PBMCs, mostly from graft donor cells, sampled 360 days after TCRalphabeta/CD19-depleted stem cell transplant. The clonotype was recovered from a boy in the first two years of life who had a stem cell transplant for SCID, so the T cells may come from the graft donor. This chain's CDR3 is CASSFGGVGADTQYF. For the CDR3, the DNA is TGTGCCAGCAGTTTCGGTGGGGTTGGTGCAGATACGCAGTATTTT.